What follows is one T cell receptor beta chain and its context. What it binds is not known. The CDR3 is 14 amino acids. Trimming removed 0 bases from V and 7 bases from J, with 12 bases in between. CDR1 and CDR2 (germline): MNHEY, SVGAGI. By way of CD45RO/CCR7/CD25/CD127/CD95/CD27, the CD4+ regulatory, stem cell-like memory, central memory and naive cells were sorted. Expressed TCRB transcripts were sequenced, since all the RNA that had been isolated was reverse transcribed. Assay: immunoSEQ multiplex PCR; the TCRdb copy retains only in-frame clones and omits some. The sample includes under 950,000 clones, under 20% of them seen just once. This record belongs to a study of beta chain features in type 1 diabetes. Study-wide points: TCRB CDR3 length was moderately but significantly reduced in all four CD4+ subsets of Type 1 diabetes patients.

V and J are TRBV6-5 and TRBJ1-1; D possibly corresponds to TRBD1 (6 bases). The clonotype comes from a woman aged 18-29 years in good health. What was sequenced was naive CD4+ T cells from blood. Here the CDR3 DNA reads TGTGCCAGCAGTTACTCTGGCAGGGGATATGAAGCTTTCTTT. Translating it yields CASSYSGRGYEAFF.